This paragraph covers one T cell receptor (beta chain) sequence. Antigen specificity is unknown. Germline CDR1 and CDR2: DFQATT and SNEGSKA (reference sequence). Trimming stripped 8 bases from V and 5 bases from J, with 16 bases between. The CDR3 runs to 13 residues. The data originate from a study of T-cell reconstitution after alpha-beta-depleted transplantation in children. Unique molecular identifiers were built into the TCRbeta library. TCRdb redid the calling of the PCR reads with MiXCR, one entry per CDR3 protein. The sample yields 700,000 or so distinct CDR3 sequences, about 12% seen once. Whole-study findings and limits: The study reportedly traced alpha-beta T cells about two months after transplant to several hundred expanded graft clones.

The sequencing used PBMCs, collected before TCRalphabeta/CD19-depleted stem cell transplant. The TCR sequence derives from a girl aged 2 to 10 with congenital amegakaryocytic thrombocytopenia, due to receive a stem cell transplant. V usage is TRBV20-1 and J usage is TRBJ2-1; tentatively, D is TRBD1 or TRBD2 (5 bases each). The chain's CDR3 is CSTLWDGDNEQFF. In DNA, the CDR3 is TGCAGTACCCTGTGGGACGGAGACAATGAGCAGTTCTTC.